The source of this T cell receptor (beta chain) is a study of technical replicates of blood from a handful of donors. Profiled with immunoSEQ multiplex PCR; TCRdb holds only in-frame clones, not every one. The table lists 75,000 to 90,000 clones, around 95% of them singletons. V lost 2 bases and J 5 bases, leaving 9 bases between the germline ends. Looked up from germline, CDR1 is SGHVS and CDR2 is FNYEAQ. The CDR3 runs to 13 residues. This rearrangement joins TRBV7-6 to TRBJ2-5; D is uncertain. The sequence was collected from a human donor in good health. Sequences were obtained from T cells isolated from PBMCs. The CDR3 nucleotides are TGTGCCAGCAGCTTACGATCGAGGGAGACCCAGTACTTC. It yields the protein CASSLRSRETQYF.